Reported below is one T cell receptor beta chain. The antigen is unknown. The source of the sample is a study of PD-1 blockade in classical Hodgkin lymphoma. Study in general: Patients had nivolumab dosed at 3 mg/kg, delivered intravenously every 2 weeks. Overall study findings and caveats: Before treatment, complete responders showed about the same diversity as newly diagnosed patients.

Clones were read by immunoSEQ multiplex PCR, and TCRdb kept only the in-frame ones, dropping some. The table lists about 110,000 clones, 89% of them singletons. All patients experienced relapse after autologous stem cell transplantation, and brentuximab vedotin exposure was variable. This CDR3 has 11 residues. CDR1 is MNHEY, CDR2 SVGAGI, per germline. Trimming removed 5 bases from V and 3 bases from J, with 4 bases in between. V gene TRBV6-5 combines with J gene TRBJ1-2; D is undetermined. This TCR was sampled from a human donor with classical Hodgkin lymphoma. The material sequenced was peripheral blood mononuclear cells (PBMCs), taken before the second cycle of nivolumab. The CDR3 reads CASSGDYGYTF. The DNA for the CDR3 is TGTGCCAGCAGTGGGGACTATGGCTACACCTTC.